These 21 T cell receptor beta chains share one sample of origin, sequenced in a study of human T cells and chemical hapten exposure. Time point denoted: pre-sensitization, week 0. Documented treatment: therapeutic diphenylcyclopropenone sensitization with weekly scalp DPC. One entry per CDR3 protein, called by TCRdb with MiXCR from the RACE reads. The data hold 350,000 to 450,000 distinct CDR3 sequences, with roughly 5.3% observed a single time. The source was whole blood, collected in connection with sensitization to the hapten diphenylcyclopropenone (DPC). These receptors were collected from a woman aged 45 to 65 with alopecia areata. Some clones in this sample may be carry-over from other donors' samples.

The V and J genes are TRBV2 and TRBJ2-5; TRBD2 might be the D (5 bases). The CDR3 is made up of 13 amino acids. Trimming pared 11 bases from V and 5 bases from J, leaving 18 bases between. CDR1 SNHLY and CDR2 FYNNEI come from the germline V gene. The CDR3 nucleotides read TGTGCCGGCGTGGGAGCCCCCCCCGAGACCCAGTACTTC. Its translation is CAGVGAPPETQYF.

This clonotype has at least ten counts. The chain employs TRBV7-2 and TRBJ2-1; 9 bases fit TRBD2. Trimming cost V 5 bases and J 7 bases; bases outside gene matches: 3. The CDR3 is made up of 13 amino acids. Germline CDR1 reads SGHTA; CDR2 reads FQGNSA. CDR3 DNA: TGTGCCAGCAGCAGCGGGGGGTTTAATGAGCAGTTCTTC. This translates into CASSSGGFNEQFF.

The CDR3 region is CASSPSREKLFF. CDR3 nucleotides: TGTGCCAGCAGTCCCAGCAGAGAAAAACTGTTTTTT. The V gene is TRBV6-5, the J gene TRBJ1-4; no definite D call. The CDR3 contains 12 residues. V was shortened by 5 bases and J by 8 bases, with 9 bases between the two germline ends. Germline V gene sequence: CDR1 MNHEY, CDR2 SVGAGI.

J is TRBJ1-2 and V is TRBV7-3; possibly TRBD1 for D (5 bases). Trimming removed 5 bases at V and 4 bases at J, with 20 bases between. Germline loops: CDR1 SGHTA, CDR2 FQGTGA. This CDR3 is 16 amino acids long. CDR3 nucleotides: TGTGCCAGCAGCCCCTCATCTCGGCAGGGACCCTATGGCTACACCTTC. It encodes CASSPSSRQGPYGYTF.

This clonotype was seen only a few times. The genes are TRBV27 and TRBJ1-4, with D unresolved. Trimming stripped 6 bases from V and 1 base from J, with 6 bases between. The CDR3 covers 13 residues. The germline V gene has CDR1 MNHEY and CDR2 SMNVEV (reference sequence). Here the CDR3 DNA reads TGTGCCAGCAGGGGAGGAACTAATGAAAAACTGTTTTTT. This gives the protein CASRGGTNEKLFF.

This clonotype was detected ten times or more. The chain has TRBV5-1 and TRBJ2-5; possibly TRBD1 for D (6 bases). Germline V gene sequence: CDR1 SGHRS, CDR2 YFSETQ. Trimming left V 2 bases short and J 0 bases short, with 14 bases between. CDR3 length: 16 amino acids. The CDR3 region is CASSFLGQKYQETQYF. In DNA, the CDR3 is TGCGCCAGCAGCTTCTTGGGACAAAAGTACCAAGAGACCCAGTACTTC.

This clonotype was recorded many times. This chain uses TRBV6-5 with TRBJ1-5; D not resolved. The CDR3 totals 13 residues. CDR1 and CDR2 from the germline V gene are MNHEY and SVGAGI. Trimming removed 6 bases from V and 4 bases from J, with 10 bases in between. CDR3 sequence: CASRDGPNQPQHF. In DNA, the CDR3 is TGTGCCAGCAGGGACGGGCCTAATCAGCCCCAGCATTTT.

The table lists this clonotype with many counts. CDR3 loop: CASSPQAAEAFF. The CDR3 bases are TGTGCCAGCTCACCACAGGCAGCTGAAGCTTTCTTT. The V gene is TRBV18, the J gene TRBJ1-1; unclear D gene. V dropped 1 base and J dropped 6 bases, with 6 bases sitting between them. The CDR3 loop spans 12 amino acids. Germline CDR1 reads KGHSH; CDR2 reads LQKENI.

The rearrangement links TRBV20-1 to TRBJ1-5, with TRBD1 matching 9 bases. The CDR3 consists of 15 residues. Germline-derived CDR1 and CDR2 are DFQATT and SNEGSKA (reference sequence). Trimming took 3 bases from V and 1 from J; bases not matched to a gene: 4. DNA of the CDR3: TGCAGTGCTAGCCCGGGGACAGGGAGCAATCAGCCCCAGCATTTT. This translates into CSASPGTGSNQPQHF.

This clonotype was seen at least ten times. The chain carries TRBV11-2 and TRBJ2-1; maybe TRBD2 (5 bases). Trimming removed 4 bases from V and 10 bases from J, with 14 bases in between. CDR1 is SGHAT, CDR2 FQNNGV, per germline. This CDR3 contains 13 residues. The DNA for the CDR3 is TGTGCCAGCAGCTATGCGGTAGCGCGCGAGCAGTTCTTC. It is translated as CASSYAVAREQFF.

This clonotype was counted ten times or more. The V and J genes are TRBV15 and TRBJ2-1; 7 nucleotides line up with TRBD1. The germline CDR1 and CDR2 sequences are LNHNV and YYDKDF (reference sequence). V trimming: 5 bases; J trimming: 8 bases; junction bases outside the gene matches: 6. The CDR3 is 13 amino acids. The chain's CDR3 is CATSRQGAYEQFF. Here the CDR3 DNA reads TGTGCCACCAGCCGACAGGGTGCATATGAGCAGTTCTTC. Supplemented by reference TRBV15 and TRBJ2-1, the full variable domain reads DAMVIQNPRYQVTQFGKPVTLSCSQTLNHNVMYWYQQKSSQAPKLLFHYYDKDFNNEADTPDNFQSRRPNTSFCFLDIRSPGLGDTAMYLCATSRQGAYEQFFGPGTRLTVL.

This clonotype was found many times. The chain uses TRBV15 and TRBJ2-6; no definite D call. The CDR3 sequence is 17 residues long. The germline V gene encodes CDR1 LNHNV and CDR2 YYDKDF (reference sequence). Trimming took 0 bases from V and 0 from J, leaving 9 bases between them. The CDR3 DNA reads as TGTGCCACCAGCAGAGATCCCCGCCACTCTGGGGCCAACGTCCTGACTTTC. It codes for CATSRDPRHSGANVLTF.

This chain links TRBV3-1 with TRBJ2-7; possible D gene TRBD1, 5 bases. Trimming removed 1 base from V and 1 base from J, with 8 bases in between. The CDR3 runs 14 residues. The germline CDR1 and CDR2 sequences are LGHDT and YNNKEL (reference sequence). CDR3 protein: CASSQGRTSYEQYF. In DNA, the CDR3 is TGTGCCAGCAGCCAAGGGCGGACATCCTACGAGCAGTACTTC.

This clonotype has a handful of counts. The DNA is left out, because the CDR3 cannot be placed on it with certainty; the CDR3 is given as TCRdb lists it. The rearrangement joins TRBV2 to TRBJ2-7; TRBD1 reflects the table's D call only, with no check against the DNA. Counting both end residues, the CDR3 totals 15 amino acids. The germline gives CDR1 SNHLY, CDR2 FYNNEI. CDR3 loop: CASRFGQGAASPPSF.

The gene calls are TRBV12-3 or TRBV12-4 and TRBJ1-2, with D possibly TRBD1 on 5 matching bases. The CDR3 runs 16 residues. Trimming pared 2 bases from V and 0 bases from J, leaving 13 bases between. CDR3: CASSLTGALANYGYTF. The CDR3 DNA is TGTGCCAGCAGTTTAACTGGGGCATTAGCTAACTATGGCTACACCTTC.

This clonotype has ten or more counts. The chain carries TRBV3-1 and TRBJ2-6, with D unclear. The CDR3 is made up of 14 amino acids. Trimming removed 4 bases at V and 0 bases at J, with 4 bases between. From germline, CDR1 is LGHDT and CDR2 YNNKEL (reference sequence). The CDR3: CASSLLSGANVLTF. The CDR3 nucleotides read TGTGCCAGCAGCCTCCTCTCTGGGGCCAACGTCCTGACTTTC.

V and J are TRBV5-1 and TRBJ2-1; 7 positions match TRBD1. The germline gives CDR1 SGHRS, CDR2 YFSETQ. The CDR3 is made up of 13 amino acids. V gave up 3 bases and J gave up 5 bases; unmatched junction bases: 2. The CDR3 protein is CASSWGTDNEQFF. CDR3 in DNA: TGCGCCAGCAGCTGGGGGACAGACAATGAGCAGTTCTTC.

The table lists this clonotype with a few counts. This chain links TRBV27 with TRBJ2-1, with TRBD1 matching over 10 bases. Per the germline V gene, CDR1 is MNHEY and CDR2 is SMNVEV (reference sequence). V was clipped by 5 bases and J by 12 bases; unmatched bases: 1. The CDR3 contains 11 residues. Here the CDR3 reads CASSRDRGQFF. The CDR3 DNA is TGTGCCAGCAGTAGGGACAGGGGGCAGTTCTTC.

This clonotype was counted many times. This chain uses TRBV15 with TRBJ1-3; D ambiguous. This CDR3 region has 16 residues. The V gene lost 1 base and the J gene lost 0 bases, with 10 bases spanning the gap. In germline, CDR1 is LNHNV, CDR2 YYDKDF (reference sequence). The CDR3 here is CATSRVVGTSGNTIYF. Written as DNA, the CDR3 is TGTGCCACCAGCAGAGTTGTGGGTACCTCTGGAAACACCATATATTTT.

This clonotype was recorded at least ten times. The chain employs TRBV7-9 and TRBJ2-4; the D gene could be TRBD1 or TRBD2 (5 bases each). The germline V gene has CDR1 SEHNR and CDR2 FQNEAQ (reference sequence). V lost 5 bases and J 3 bases, leaving 14 bases between the germline ends. The CDR3 runs to 15 residues. The DNA for the CDR3 is TGTGCCAGCAGCCCCCCTGGGGGTAGCAAAAACATTCAGTACTTC. Its translation: CASSPPGGSKNIQYF.

This chain joins TRBV6-5 and TRBJ2-3, with TRBD2 identical over 8 bases. The V segment lost 6 bases and the J segment 1 base; nucleotides outside the gene matches: 3. The CDR3 is 14 residues long. Germline V gene data show CDR1 as MNHEY and CDR2 as SVGAGI. CDR3 sequence (DNA): TGTGCCAGCAGAGGACTAGCTCGCACAGATACGCAGTATTTT. Translation gives CASRGLARTDTQYF.